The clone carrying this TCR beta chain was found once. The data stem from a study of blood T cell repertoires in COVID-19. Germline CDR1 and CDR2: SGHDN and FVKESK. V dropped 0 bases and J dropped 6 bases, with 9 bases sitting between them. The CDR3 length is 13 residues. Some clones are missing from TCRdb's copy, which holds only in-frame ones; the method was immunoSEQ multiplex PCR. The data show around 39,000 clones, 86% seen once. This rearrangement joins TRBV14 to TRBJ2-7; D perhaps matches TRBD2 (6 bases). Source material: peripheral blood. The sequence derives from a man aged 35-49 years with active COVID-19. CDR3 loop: CASSQDWRAEQYF. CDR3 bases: TGTGCCAGCAGCCAAGATTGGAGGGCCGAGCAGTACTTC.